Presented here are 14 T cell receptor beta chains from one specimen sequenced in a study of shared clonotypes between healthy human individuals. Clones were read by immunoSEQ multiplex PCR, and TCRdb kept only the in-frame ones, dropping some. This sample has roughly 2.2 million clones, with roughly 93% found just once. Sequencing used naive CD4+ T cells from PBMCs. Subset meaning: CD45RA+ positively selected. These receptors were obtained from a man aged 18 to 30 in good health. Some clones in this sample may be carry-over from other donors' samples.

V gene TRBV11-2 combines with J gene TRBJ2-2; no definite D call. CDR1 and CDR2 from the germline V gene are SGHAT and FQNNGV. The CDR3 runs 15 residues. Between the trimmed V and J ends, which lost 4 bases and 8 bases, there was a span of 17 bases. The CDR3 DNA sequence: TGTGCCAGCAGCTATCAGCCCCGAAGGTCAGGGGAGCTGTTTTTT. Residues: CASSYQPRRSGELFF.

This chain links TRBV28 with TRBJ1-5; unclear D gene. This CDR3 has 13 residues. V was cut by 7 bases and J by 9 bases, with 16 bases left in between. CDR1 and CDR2 (germline): MDHEN, SYDVKM. The DNA for the CDR3 is TGTGCCAGCACCCTTGAGACGCTGCGGCCCCAGCATTTT. This gives the protein CASTLETLRPQHF.

The chain has TRBV30 and TRBJ1-1; tentative D call: TRBD1 (6 bases). Looked up from germline, CDR1 is GTSNPN and CDR2 is SVGIG (reference sequence). The CDR3 runs to 13 residues. Trimming removed 3 bases from V and 5 bases from J, with 13 bases in between. Here the CDR3 reads CAWRKPQGTEAFF. The CDR3 DNA reads as TGTGCCTGGAGAAAACCACAGGGAACTGAAGCTTTCTTT.

V usage is TRBV19 and J usage is TRBJ1-2, with 7 bases that match TRBD1. V dropped 4 bases and J dropped 8; count of bases not matched to a gene: 10. The CDR3 runs to 14 residues. CDR1 LNHDA and CDR2 SQIVND come from the germline V gene (reference sequence). CDR3: CASSTRTGKGGYTF. CDR3 nucleotide sequence: TGTGCCAGTAGTACCCGGACAGGCAAGGGGGGCTACACCTTC.

The chain combines TRBV5-1 with TRBJ1-2; no clear D. This CDR3 is built from 15 residues. The V gene's germline CDR1 is SGHRS and CDR2 YFSETQ. The V and J ends lost 4 bases and 3 bases respectively, with 16 bases between them. This chain's CDR3 is CASSLGSTIDYGYTF. The CDR3 region has the DNA TGCGCCAGCAGCCTCGGATCGACGATAGACTATGGCTACACCTTC.

CDR3: CSVDTVVGLYEQFF. CDR3 sequence (DNA): TGCAGCGTTGATACAGTAGTGGGTCTTTATGAGCAGTTCTTC. The chain is built from TRBV29-1 and TRBJ2-1; D remains unclear. Trimming cost V 3 bases and J 8 bases, with 17 bases left between them. The CDR3 runs 14 residues. Germline V lookup: CDR1 SQVTM, CDR2 ANQGSEA.

This chain connects TRBV30 to TRBJ1-2; D not certain. Germline V lookup: CDR1 GTSNPN, CDR2 SVGIG (reference sequence). V lost 4 bases and J 8 bases, leaving 11 bases between the germline ends. The CDR3 covers 11 residues. The CDR3 reads CAWTEARGYTF. CDR3 coding DNA: TGTGCCTGGACTGAGGCCAGGGGCTACACCTTC. Full variable domain (rest looked up from reference TRBV30 and TRBJ1-2): SQTIHQWPATLVQPVGSPLSLECTVEGTSNPNLYWYRQAAGRGLQLLFYSVGIGQISSEVPQNLSASRPQDRQFILSSKKLLLSDSGFYLCAWTEARGYTFGSGTRLTVV.

Note on this clone: The sample carries other DNA sequences with the same CDR3. The chain has TRBV18 and TRBJ1-5; weak D call: TRBD1 (5 bases). The V and J ends lost 3 bases and 2 bases respectively, with 8 bases between them. CDR1 and CDR2 (germline): KGHSH, LQKENI. CDR3 length: 14 residues. The CDR3 region is CASSPQTGNQPQHF. In DNA form, the CDR3 reads TGTGCCAGCTCACCGCAGACAGGCAATCAGCCCCAGCATTTT. Filled out from reference TRBV18 and TRBJ1-5, the complete variable domain reads NAGVMQNPRHLVRRRGQEARLRCSPMKGHSHVYWYRQLPEEGLKFMVYLQKENIIDESGMPKERFSAEFPKEGPSILRIQQVVRGDSAAYFCASSPQTGNQPQHFGDGTRLSIL.

The J gene is TRBJ2-3, the V gene TRBV6-5; D unresolved. V was pared by 0 bases and J by 0 bases, with 10 bases between. The CDR3 is 16 amino acids. CDR1 MNHEY and CDR2 SVGAGI come from the germline V gene. The CDR3 bases are TGTGCCAGCAGTTACTCGAGATCAAGCAGCACAGATACGCAGTATTTT. As protein: CASSYSRSSSTDTQYF.

V usage is TRBV5-1 and J usage is TRBJ1-1; 9 bases align to TRBD1. V shed 0 bases, J shed 6 bases, and the junction held 6 bases outside the gene matches. The CDR3 runs to 15 residues. From germline, CDR1 is SGHRS and CDR2 YFSETQ. The CDR3 DNA follows: TGCGCCAGCAGCTTGGAGGGACAGGGCGGCCCTGAAGCTTTCTTT. Amino acid sequence: CASSLEGQGGPEAFF.

The J gene is TRBJ2-1, the V gene TRBV10-1; D is possibly TRBD2 (7 bases). The germline gives CDR1 WNHNN, CDR2 SYGVQD (reference sequence). The germline V and J ends were trimmed by 4 bases and 10 bases, with 23 bases remaining between them. This CDR3 is 16 amino acids long. CDR3 sequence: CASSGIRGRAFLEQFF. As DNA, the CDR3 is TGCGCCAGCAGTGGGATTAGGGGGAGGGCCTTTTTGGAGCAGTTCTTC.

This rearrangement joins TRBV6-4 to TRBJ2-3; 7 bases align to TRBD2. Trimming cost V 7 bases and J 0 bases; bases outside gene matches: 19. The CDR3 contains 19 residues. The germline V gene encodes CDR1 MRHNA and CDR2 SNTAGT. In DNA form, the CDR3 reads TGTGCCAGCATCAGGAGGGATATGGTTAACGGGGGGAGCACAGATACGCAGTATTTT. Amino acid sequence: CASIRRDMVNGGSTDTQYF.

This chain links TRBV6-1 with TRBJ2-2; D is ambiguous. Looked up from germline, CDR1 is MNHNS and CDR2 is SASEGT. The V end lost 7 bases, the J end lost 4 bases, and 4 bases lay between the germline ends. The CDR3 consists of 11 residues. CDR3 sequence (DNA): TGTGCCAGCATTGGCACCGGGGAGCTGTTTTTT. It translates to CASIGTGELFF.

Notes on this clone: Other DNA sequences within the sample encode an identical CDR3. The chain combines TRBV7-2 with TRBJ2-1; 11 bases match TRBD2. Per germline, CDR1 SGHTA and CDR2 FQGNSA. CDR3 length: 15 amino acids. Losses at the gene ends were 5 bases for V and 3 bases for J; bases not matched to a gene: 3. The CDR3 loop is CASSTGLAGYNEQFF. In DNA, the CDR3 is TGTGCCAGCAGCACAGGACTAGCGGGCTACAATGAGCAGTTCTTC.